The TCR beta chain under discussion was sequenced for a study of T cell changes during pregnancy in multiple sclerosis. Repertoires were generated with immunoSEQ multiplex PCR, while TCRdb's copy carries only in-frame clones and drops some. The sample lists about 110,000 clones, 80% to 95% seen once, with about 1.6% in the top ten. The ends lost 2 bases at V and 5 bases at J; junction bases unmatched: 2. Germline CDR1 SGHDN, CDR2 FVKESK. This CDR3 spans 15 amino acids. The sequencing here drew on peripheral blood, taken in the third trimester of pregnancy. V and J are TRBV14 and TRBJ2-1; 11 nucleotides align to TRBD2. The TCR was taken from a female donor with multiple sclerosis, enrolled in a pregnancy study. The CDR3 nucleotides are TGTGCCAGCAGCCAACTAGCGGGGGGCCACAATGAGCAGTTCTTC. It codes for CASSQLAGGHNEQFF.